This paragraph covers one TCR beta chain sequence. The CDR3 length is 15 residues. Looked up from germline, CDR1 is KGHSH and CDR2 is LQKENI. V lost 3 bases, J lost 6 bases, and 16 bases lay in between. Sequencing used immunoSEQ multiplex PCR; TCRdb keeps in-frame clones, though not all of them. The top ten hold approximately 3.1% of the sample, which has some 50,000 clones, over 80% seen once. The data were obtained in a study of OX40 agonist ivuxolimab in advanced cancers. The material was CD4+ or CD8+ T cells sorted from blood, obtained in a trial of the OX40 agonist ivuxolimab. This clonotype was obtained from an adult with an advanced solid tumor such as melanoma, head and neck, liver or kidney cancer. V usage is TRBV18 and J usage is TRBJ2-3, with D hard to call. The CDR3: CASSPLDPSRDTQYF. CDR3 coding DNA: TGTGCCAGCTCACCCCTTGACCCCTCCAGGGATACGCAGTATTTT.